This passage covers 23 T cell receptor beta chains from one sample sequenced in a study of blood T cells in healthy people across ages. With a J-beta primer mix and a sample-barcoded 5' primer, a second PCR ran about 7 to 12 cycles. TCRdb re-derived calls from the 5' RACE reads in MiXCR, one entry per CDR3 protein. The repertoire holds about 700,000 distinct CDR3 sequences, roughly 32% seen once, with roughly 15% in the top ten. The sequenced material came from blood. All receptors derive from an elderly woman in good health.

This sequence joins TRBV3-1 and TRBJ2-5; TRBD2 aligns across 7 bases. V lost 2 bases to trimming and J lost 3 bases; unmatched junction nucleotides: 6. Looked up from germline, CDR1 is LGHDT and CDR2 is YNNKEL (reference sequence). The CDR3 runs 15 residues. The CDR3 DNA follows: TGTGCCAGCAGCCAAATCGGTCGGGGGGAAGAGACCCAGTACTTC. This sequence encodes CASSQIGRGEETQYF.

This clonotype was recorded once. The gene calls are TRBV7-9 and TRBJ2-1; 12 bases match TRBD2. The germline V gene encodes CDR1 SEHNR and CDR2 FQNEAQ (reference sequence). The CDR3 runs to 16 residues. V shed 5 bases, J shed 4 bases, and the junction held 6 bases outside the gene matches. The CDR3 loop reads CASSPRLAGEYNEQFF. In DNA, the CDR3 is TGTGCCAGCAGCCCGAGACTAGCGGGGGAGTACAATGAGCAGTTCTTC. The full variable domain, completed using reference TRBV7-9 and TRBJ2-1, is DTGVSQNPRHKITKRGQNVTFRCDPISEHNRLYWYRQTLGQGPEFLTYFQNEAQLEKSRLLSDRFSAERPKGSFSTLEIQRTEQGDSAMYLCASSPRLAGEYNEQFFGPGTRLTVL.

In its sample, this clonotype was seen many times. The chain carries TRBV20-1 and TRBJ2-1, with D tentatively TRBD1 (6 bases). V lost 3 bases to trimming and J lost 4 bases, with 10 bases between them. Germline values: CDR1 DFQATT, CDR2 SNEGSKA (reference sequence). CDR3 length: 13 residues. CDR3 region: CSASIQGYNEQFF. Written as DNA, the CDR3 is TGCAGTGCTAGTATACAGGGATACAATGAGCAGTTCTTC.

Comments on this clonotype: Just one base apart from a much larger clone, this may be a read error. The chain couples TRBV11-2 to TRBJ2-5; unclear D gene. The V and J ends lost 0 bases and 9 bases respectively, with 14 bases between them. Germline V gene lookup returns CDR1 SGHAT and CDR2 FQNNGV. The CDR3 consists of 14 residues. The CDR3, as DNA: TGTGCCAGCAGCTTAGATCGTACGGGTGAGGCCCAGTACTTC. Its translation: CASSLDRTGEAQYF.

The chain couples TRBV18 to TRBJ2-1; no clear D gene. V dropped 4 bases and J dropped 5 bases, with 3 bases sitting between them. There are 11 residues in the CDR3. CDR1 is KGHSH and CDR2 is LQKENI in the germline V gene. The CDR3: CASSQNNEQFF. The CDR3, as DNA: TGTGCCAGCTCACAAAACAATGAGCAGTTCTTC.

This clonotype was picked up a small number of times. This chain links TRBV7-6 with TRBJ1-4, with D possibly TRBD1 on 6 matching bases. CDR1 and CDR2 (germline): SGHVS, FNYEAQ. Deletions cut 4 bases from V and 0 bases from J, with 15 bases between. This CDR3 is built from 17 residues. CDR3 DNA: TGTGCCAGCAGCTCAGGGGTCGGGGGAGCAACTAATGAAAAACTGTTTTTT. Translation: CASSSGVGGATNEKLFF.

Of note for this clonotype: Relative to the germline gene, one junction end is altered; a read error may explain this. This chain uses TRBV29-1 with TRBJ2-1; 13 bases are shared with TRBD2. CDR1 is SQVTM and CDR2 is ANQGSEA in the germline V gene. This CDR3 region has 13 residues. This chain's CDR3 is CNVDGTSGDEQFF. DNA for the CDR3: TGCAACGTTGACGGGACTAGCGGGGATGAGCAGTTCTTC.

This clonotype showed up many times. The chain couples TRBV6-6 to TRBJ2-1; 8 bases line up with TRBD2. The CDR3 covers 15 residues. The germline CDR1 and CDR2 sequences are MNHNY and SVGAGI (reference sequence). V gave up 7 bases and J gave up 4 bases; unmatched junction bases: 9. The DNA of the CDR3 is TGTGCCAGCACCCCGGGACTAGAAAATTACAATGAGCAGTTCTTC. Its translation is CASTPGLENYNEQFF.

The chain joins TRBV7-8 to TRBJ2-1, with D perhaps matching TRBD2 (6 bases). V was shortened by 5 bases and J by 5 bases, with 13 bases between the two germline ends. The germline CDR1 and CDR2 sequences are SGHVS and FQNEAQ. The CDR3 consists of 14 residues. The CDR3, as DNA: TGTGCCAGCAGCCCGGGGGTAGCGGACAATGAGCAGTTCTTC. The encoded protein is CASSPGVADNEQFF.

The rearrangement links TRBV3-1 to TRBJ1-1, with TRBD1 matching 9 bases. The CDR3 length is 18 residues. V was pared by 7 bases and J by 0 bases, with 15 bases of the junction left unmatched. CDR1 is LGHDT, CDR2 YNNKEL, per germline (reference sequence). The CDR3 region has the DNA TGTGCCAGCACCATGGTGGGGGGGACAGGGCCTTTGAACACTGAAGCTTTCTTT. Amino acid sequence: CASTMVGGTGPLNTEAFF.

Only one count was recorded for this clonotype. This clone may be a read error of a much larger clone one base away. No conserved phenylalanine or tryptophan is present at the end of the CDR3, so a read error is the likely explanation. The chain links TRBV6-6 to TRBJ2-1; no clear D. The CDR3 sequence is 17 residues long. The germline V gene has CDR1 MNHNY and CDR2 SVGAGI (reference sequence). V was pared by 0 bases and J by 7 bases, with 19 bases between. The CDR3 loop is CASSYSIGQWVGNEQFI. The CDR3 bases are TGTGCCAGCAGTTACTCGATAGGGCAGTGGGTCGGTAATGAGCAGTTCATC.

V usage is TRBV6-4 and J usage is TRBJ2-1; D tentatively fits TRBD1 or TRBD2 (6 bases each). The J call may be incorrect, as the DNA end agrees better with TRBJ2-7. Germline V gives CDR1 MRHNA, CDR2 SNTAGT. The CDR3 length is 15 residues. CDR3 bases: TGTGCCAGCAGTGTAGCTAGTGGGGGGCCTAATGAGCAGTACTTC. Protein sequence: CASSVASGGPNEQYF.

This clonotype was recorded at least ten times. The chain links TRBV10-3 to TRBJ2-3; D unresolved. Trimming pared 3 bases from V and 3 bases from J, leaving 13 bases between. Germline assignment: CDR1 ENHRY and CDR2 SYGVKD. This CDR3 is 15 amino acids long. The CDR3 DNA sequence: TGTGCCATCAGTGACGGTGGGGTCCGGACAGATACGCAGTATTTT. Encoded protein: CAISDGGVRTDTQYF.

Turning to this clonotype: This likely traces to a read error, being one base from a far larger clone. The rearrangement joins TRBV7-3 to TRBJ1-1, with a tentative D call TRBD1 (6 bases). The CDR3 is made up of 14 amino acids. Germline V lookup: CDR1 SGHTA, CDR2 FQGTGA. Trimming took off 5 bases at V and 1 base at J, with 11 bases between the two ends. CDR3 in DNA: TGTGCCAGCAGCCCGGAACAGGGGAACACTGAAGCTTTCTTT. The encoded protein is CASSPEQGNTEAFF.

A few counts support this clonotype. The chain couples TRBV20-1 to TRBJ1-5; D may be TRBD1 (5 bases). The CDR3 loop spans 16 amino acids. In germline, CDR1 is DFQATT, CDR2 SNEGSKA (reference sequence). V was trimmed by 5 bases and J by 0 bases, leaving 17 bases between them. CDR3 amino acids: CSALPGDGYSNQPQHF. The CDR3 DNA reads TGCAGTGCTCTCCCGGGGGACGGTTATAGCAATCAGCCCCAGCATTTT.

This clonotype was picked up many times. This rearrangement joins TRBV5-4 to TRBJ2-4, with D possibly TRBD2 on 5 matching bases. This CDR3 contains 15 residues. Trimming cost V 6 bases and J 2 bases, with 15 bases left between them. Germline V gene data show CDR1 as SGHNT and CDR2 as YYREEE (reference sequence). The CDR3, as DNA: TGTGCCAGCATGGAGGACGCGACTTCCAAAAACATTCAGTACTTC. The encoded protein is CASMEDATSKNIQYF.

At least ten counts were recorded for this clonotype. The chain employs TRBV6-5 and TRBJ2-7; 8 positions agree with TRBD1. This CDR3 region has 15 residues. Germline lookup yields CDR1 MNHEY and CDR2 SVGAGI. The V gene end was trimmed by 0 bases and the J gene end by 2 bases; junction bases not matched to a gene: 3. CDR3 DNA: TGTGCCAGCAGTTACTCTTCGGACAGGGCCTACGAGCAGTACTTC. Amino acids: CASSYSSDRAYEQYF.

This clonotype was observed a few times. The rearrangement uses TRBV5-1 and TRBJ1-1; perhaps TRBD1 as D (6 bases). V lost 5 bases, J lost 0 bases, and 14 bases lay in between. Germline V gene sequence: CDR1 SGHRS, CDR2 YFSETQ. This CDR3 spans 15 amino acids. CDR3 bases: TGCGCCAGCAGACTGAGGACAGCCTTGAACACTGAAGCTTTCTTT. This codes for CASRLRTALNTEAFF.

This chain uses TRBV30 with TRBJ1-6; D is possibly TRBD1 (6 bases). This CDR3 spans 15 amino acids. CDR1 and CDR2 (germline): GTSNPN, SVGIG (reference sequence). The V end was cut by 1 base, the J end by 7 bases, with 14 bases between. CDR3 bases: TGTGCCTGGAGTGATCCACAGGGCCAAAATTCACCCCTCCACTTT. This codes for CAWSDPQGQNSPLHF.

This clonotype was seen repeatedly, ten times or more. This sequence joins TRBV12-3 or TRBV12-4 and TRBJ2-3; the match to TRBD2 covers 14 bases. The CDR3 is made up of 16 amino acids. The V segment lost 7 bases and the J segment 1 base; nucleotides outside the gene matches: 4. Here the CDR3 reads CASTGTSGGGTDTQYF. Here the CDR3 DNA reads TGTGCCAGCACCGGGACTAGCGGGGGAGGCACAGATACGCAGTATTTT.

The sample holds many counts of this clonotype. The chain is built from TRBV6-5 and TRBJ2-7; 7 bases map to TRBD1. The CDR3 extends over 15 amino acids. J was trimmed by 0 bases and V by 5 bases; bases with no gene match: 7. Germline values: CDR1 MNHEY, CDR2 SVGAGI. This CDR3 is CASSRGQRRSYEQYF. The CDR3 DNA follows: TGTGCCAGCAGTCGGGGACAGCGTCGCTCCTACGAGCAGTACTTC.

This clonotype has a count of ten or more. CDR3 nucleotides: TGTGCCAGCAGCCCCCCTTCGGGGGGTGAAAAACTGTTTTTT. It encodes CASSPPSGGEKLFF. The rearrangement joins TRBV7-9 to TRBJ1-4, with D perhaps TRBD1 (5 bases). Between the trimmed V and J ends, which lost 5 bases and 7 bases, there was a span of 14 bases. CDR3 length equals 14 residues. In germline, CDR1 is SEHNR, CDR2 FQNEAQ (reference sequence).

The table lists this clonotype with many counts. The rearrangement uses TRBV6-2 or TRBV6-3 and TRBJ2-1, with TRBD2 matching 13 bases. V lost 7 bases, J lost 4 bases, and 16 bases stayed unmatched. The length of the CDR3 is 19 residues. Germline V gives CDR1 MNHEY, CDR2 SVGEGT. CDR3 DNA: TGTGCCAGCACTCGTCGGACGTCTGGACTAGCGGGGGCGTACAATGAGCAGTTCTTC. Its translation is CASTRRTSGLAGAYNEQFF.